These 21 T cell receptor beta chains share one sample of origin, sequenced in a study of beta chain features in type 1 diabetes. Findings and limits, study-wide: Among patients with Type 1 diabetes, TCRB CDR3s were moderately but significantly shorter in every one of the four CD4+ subsets.

Their antigen targets remain unknown. The isolated RNA, all of it, was reverse transcribed, so expressed TCRB transcripts were what got sequenced. Clones were sequenced by immunoSEQ multiplex PCR, and TCRdb holds only the in-frame ones, with some missing. The sample contains roughly 140,000 clones, 10% of which appear only once. Sequencing was done on a sample of central memory CD4+ T cells from blood. All receptors come from a man aged 30 to 39 with type 1 diabetes.

This chain uses TRBV7-9 with TRBJ1-5, with D maybe TRBD1 (5 bases). V gave up 5 bases and J gave up 4 bases, with 12 bases separating them. There are 14 residues in the CDR3. Germline CDR1 SEHNR, CDR2 FQNEAQ (reference sequence). The CDR3, as DNA: TGTGCCAGCAGCGTTACGGGGGGGAATCAGCCCCAGCATTTT. Encoded protein: CASSVTGGNQPQHF.

This clone appeared a few times. The rearrangement links TRBV7-9 to TRBJ2-3, with D tentatively TRBD2 (6 bases). Trimming removed 0 bases at V and 6 bases at J, with 13 bases between. The germline CDR1 and CDR2 sequences are SEHNR and FQNEAQ (reference sequence). CDR3 length: 15 amino acids. The CDR3 is CASSLASGGVDTQYF. The CDR3 DNA reads TGTGCCAGCAGCTTAGCTAGCGGAGGGGTGGATACGCAGTATTTT.

This clone has only a few counts. This chain uses TRBV15 with TRBJ2-7, with 7 bases fitting TRBD2. The CDR3 runs 15 residues. Trimming cost V 0 bases and J 7 bases; bases outside gene matches: 9. Germline V gene lookup returns CDR1 LNHNV and CDR2 YYDKDF (reference sequence). In DNA, the CDR3 is TGTGCCACCAGCAGAGAGTCTAGCGGAAGGTGGGAGCAGTACTTC. As protein: CATSRESSGRWEQYF.

This chain connects TRBV28 to TRBJ2-7; 14 positions agree with TRBD2. The germline V gene has CDR1 MDHEN and CDR2 SYDVKM. This CDR3 contains 15 residues. J gave up 4 bases and V 5 bases, and 4 bases lay outside the gene matches. CDR3 loop: CASSRGTSGSYEQYF. The DNA for the CDR3 is TGTGCCAGCAGTCGGGGGACTAGCGGGAGTTACGAGCAGTACTTC.

This clone was counted between two and nine times. The DNA for the CDR3 is TGTGCCTGGAGCGTATCAGATACGCAGTATTTT. This encodes CAWSVSDTQYF. V usage is TRBV30 and J usage is TRBJ2-3; D is ambiguous. Germline CDR1 is GTSNPN and CDR2 is SVGIG (reference sequence). V was shortened by 3 bases and J by 4 bases, with 5 bases between the two germline ends. There are 11 residues in the CDR3.

This clone was detected only a few times. The CDR3 here is CASSATSGSSDTQYF. CDR3 coding DNA: TGTGCCAGCAGCGCCACTAGCGGGAGTTCAGATACGCAGTATTTT. This chain connects TRBV9 to TRBJ2-3; TRBD2 agrees at 11 bases. This CDR3 has 15 residues. CDR1 and CDR2 (germline): SGDLS, YYNGEE. V shed 3 bases, J shed 4 bases, and the junction held 4 bases outside the gene matches.

This clone has more than one count but fewer than ten. The chain carries TRBV18 and TRBJ2-5; 8 nucleotides align to TRBD1. Per the germline V gene, CDR1 is KGHSH and CDR2 is LQKENI. This CDR3 has 16 residues. V dropped 2 bases and J dropped 9; count of bases not matched to a gene: 14. In DNA, the CDR3 is TGTGCCAGCTCACCAGCCGGGACAGGCTCCTTAGGGGCCCAGTACTTC. Its protein product is CASSPAGTGSLGAQYF.

This clone came up a few times. This chain connects TRBV6-5 to TRBJ1-2; D uncertain. The CDR3 contains 13 residues. Trimming stripped 2 bases from V and 4 bases from J, with 8 bases between. The germline gives CDR1 MNHEY, CDR2 SVGAGI. The CDR3 loop is CASSYDGAYGYTF. In nucleotides, the CDR3 is TGTGCCAGCAGTTACGATGGAGCCTATGGCTACACCTTC.

This clone has just a few counts. The chain uses TRBV4-2 and TRBJ2-7, with TRBD2 identical over 8 bases. Germline V gene data show CDR1 as LGHNA and CDR2 as YNFKEQ. The CDR3 is 16 residues long. The V and J ends lost 5 bases and 6 bases, in that order; junction bases with no gene match: 15. In DNA form, the CDR3 reads TGTGCCAGCAGCTCTCGAGCGGGAGCTCGGGTCGGCGAGCAGTACTTC. Encoded protein: CASSSRAGARVGEQYF.

The CDR3 DNA sequence: TGCGCCAGCAGCACCAGGCGGGGGAAAGAGACCCAGTACTTC. This gives the protein CASSTRRGKETQYF. The chain recombines TRBV5-1 with TRBJ2-5, with 7 bases that match TRBD2. The CDR3 covers 14 residues. Germline V gene lookup returns CDR1 SGHRS and CDR2 YFSETQ. V shed 4 bases and J 3 bases; nucleotides not matched to a gene: 6.

Only a few counts were recorded for this clone. This chain links TRBV30 with TRBJ1-3; no clear D gene. Germline assignment: CDR1 GTSNPN and CDR2 SVGIG (reference sequence). V was clipped by 2 bases and J by 1 base, with 6 bases between them. This CDR3 region has 13 residues. CDR3: CAWSLVSGNTIYF. The CDR3 DNA sequence: TGTGCCTGGAGTTTAGTATCTGGAAACACCATATATTTT.

This clone was recorded a few times. CDR3 bases: TGTGCCAGCAGCTCCCTAGCGGGAGCCCTCCCAGATACGCAGTATTTT. Encoded protein: CASSSLAGALPDTQYF. The chain recombines TRBV5-6 with TRBJ2-3, with 10 bases that match TRBD2. Trimming took 3 bases from V and 4 from J; bases not matched to a gene: 8. CDR1 is SGHDT and CDR2 is YYEEEE in the germline V gene. There are 16 residues in the CDR3. Variable domain in full (rest from reference TRBV5-6 and TRBJ2-3): DAGVTQSPTHLIKTRGQQVTLRCSPKSGHDTVSWYQQALGQGPQFIFQYYEEEERQRGNFPDRFSGHQFPNYSSELNVNALLLGDSALYLCASSSLAGALPDTQYFGPGTRLTVL.

V and J are TRBV7-6 and TRBJ1-5; unclear D gene. The V gene lost 1 base and the J gene lost 5 bases, with 12 bases spanning the gap. CDR1 and CDR2 from the germline V gene are SGHVS and FNYEAQ. The CDR3 sequence is 15 residues long. The CDR3, as DNA: TGTGCCAGCAGCTTAGGGGCCGGAACACATCAGCCCCAGCATTTT. Translating gives CASSLGAGTHQPQHF. The entire variable domain, with the rest obtained from reference TRBV7-6 and TRBJ1-5, is as follows: GAGVSQSPRYKVTKRGQDVALRCDPISGHVSLYWYRQALGQGPEFLTYFNYEAQQDKSGLPNDRFSAERPEGSISTLTIQRTEQRDSAMYRCASSLGAGTHQPQHFGDGTRLSIL.

The sample holds many counts of this clone. The J gene is TRBJ2-1, the V gene TRBV15; 8 bases align to TRBD1. V dropped 1 base and J dropped 1; count of bases not matched to a gene: 3. In germline, CDR1 is LNHNV, CDR2 YYDKDF (reference sequence). The CDR3 covers 16 residues. The CDR3 DNA follows: TGTGCCACCAGCAGAGGTACAGGGGGTTCCTACAATGAGCAGTTCTTC. It specifies CATSRGTGGSYNEQFF.

The genes are TRBV18 and TRBJ1-1; TRBD1 agrees at 10 bases. The CDR3 covers 16 residues. Germline CDR1 is KGHSH and CDR2 is LQKENI. The J segment lost 2 bases and the V segment lost 4 bases, leaving 7 bases of the junction unmatched. CDR3: CASSLGQGTFNTEAFF. Written as DNA, the CDR3 is TGTGCCAGCTCACTGGGACAGGGGACCTTCAACACTGAAGCTTTCTTT.

The chain carries TRBV5-1 and TRBJ2-3, with D perhaps TRBD2 (5 bases). The CDR3 loop spans 14 amino acids. V was shortened by 2 bases and J by 4 bases, with 11 bases between the two germline ends. Germline values: CDR1 SGHRS, CDR2 YFSETQ. The CDR3 spells CASSFSESADTQYF. The CDR3 DNA reads TGCGCCAGCAGCTTTAGCGAATCCGCAGATACGCAGTATTTT.

This chain connects TRBV6-5 to TRBJ2-3; 12 bases are a match to TRBD2. From germline, CDR1 is MNHEY and CDR2 SVGAGI. The CDR3 length is 16 residues. V dropped 4 bases and J dropped 4; count of bases not matched to a gene: 6. CDR3 coding DNA: TGTGCCAGCAGTTCAGGACTAGCGGGAAGTGCAGATACGCAGTATTTT. This translates into CASSSGLAGSADTQYF.

The rearrangement uses TRBV7-9 and TRBJ1-5; no clear D. This CDR3 is built from 12 residues. V lost 5 bases to trimming and J lost 5 bases, with 7 bases between them. The germline V gene has CDR1 SEHNR and CDR2 FQNEAQ (reference sequence). The CDR3 loop is CASSIGDQPQHF. CDR3 in DNA: TGTGCCAGCAGCATCGGAGATCAGCCCCAGCATTTT.

This clone came up a few times. This rearrangement joins TRBV7-9 to TRBJ2-5, with a weak D call TRBD2 (6 bases). The CDR3 is 16 amino acids. Germline V gene lookup returns CDR1 SEHNR and CDR2 FQNEAQ (reference sequence). The V end lost 5 bases, the J end lost 5 bases, and 21 bases lay between the germline ends. CDR3 DNA sequence: TGTGCCAGCAGCCAAGACAATTCCGGGGCGGGGGAGACCCAGTACTTC. Translated: CASSQDNSGAGETQYF.

The chain employs TRBV15 and TRBJ1-2, with D hard to call. Trimming stripped 4 bases from V and 6 bases from J, with 15 bases between. The germline gives CDR1 LNHNV, CDR2 YYDKDF (reference sequence). The CDR3 is made up of 14 amino acids. CDR3 residues: CATSKGRESDGYTF. The CDR3 nucleotides read TGTGCCACCAGCAAGGGAAGGGAGTCGGATGGCTACACCTTC.

This clone was seen only a few times. The genes are TRBV15 and TRBJ2-1; 9 bases match TRBD1. J was trimmed by 5 bases and V by 0 bases; bases with no gene match: 8. Germline CDR1 and CDR2: LNHNV and YYDKDF (reference sequence). CDR3 length: 17 amino acids. CDR3 amino acids: CATSRDFPDRGDNEQFF. In DNA form, the CDR3 reads TGTGCCACCAGCAGAGATTTCCCGGACAGGGGAGACAATGAGCAGTTCTTC.